Each of the 21 T cell receptor beta chains below was sequenced from the same sample in a study of vaccination and CD4 T cells after COVID-19. Cultured CD4+ T cells had their DNA profiled by the Oncomine TCR Beta short-read assay. TCRdb redid the calling of the PCR reads with MiXCR, one entry per CDR3 protein. The repertoire consists of about 24,000 distinct CDR3 sequences, with roughly 64% occurring once and the leading ten covering over 7.5%. What these receptors recognize is not known. Treatment of the sample: roughly 10-day PBMC culture with coronavirus spike peptide pools or control peptides (ViraFEST assay). The sequenced sample consisted of CD4+ T cells from blood, cultured in vitro. All receptors derive from a human donor who had recovered from COVID-19.

This chain connects TRBV20-1 to TRBJ2-7; either TRBD1 or TRBD2 may supply D (7 bases each). Trimming took 5 bases from V and 3 from J, leaving 17 bases between them. CDR3 length: 14 residues. Germline V gene sequence: CDR1 DFQATT, CDR2 SNEGSKA (reference sequence). The CDR3 bases are TGCAGTGCTCAGGGGGGGGGTGGGTTCTACGAGCAGTACTTC. Its translation: CSAQGGGGFYEQYF.

The chain recombines TRBV7-2 with TRBJ1-6; no clear D gene. V dropped 4 bases and J dropped 7 bases, with 8 bases sitting between them. The CDR3 sequence is 13 residues long. Germline loops: CDR1 SGHTA, CDR2 FQGNSA. CDR3 coding DNA: TGTGCCAGCAGCTCTAGTAGAAATTCACCCCTCCACTTT. It encodes CASSSSRNSPLHF.

With regard to this clonotype: One end of the junction fails to match germline, which may point to a read error. This chain joins TRBV6-5 and TRBJ2-6; the D call may be TRBD1 or TRBD2 (6 bases each). The CDR3 is 17 residues long. Germline CDR1 and CDR2: MNHEY and SVGAGI. In DNA form, the CDR3 reads TGTGCCAGCAGTTACTCAAGAGGGGGAGGTGGGGCCAACGCCCTGACTTTC. The encoded protein is CASSYSRGGGGANALTF.

The V call is TRBV7-2, the J call TRBJ2-3, with D maybe TRBD1 (5 bases). The CDR3 has 14 amino acids. Trimming cost V 5 bases and J 0 bases, with 9 bases left between them. CDR1 is SGHTA and CDR2 is FQGNSA in the germline V gene. CDR3 loop: CASSTRQSTDTQYF. The CDR3 DNA reads TGTGCCAGCAGCACCCGACAGAGCACAGATACGCAGTATTTT.

This clonotype appeared a few times. This chain uses TRBV27 with TRBJ1-2; D perhaps matches TRBD1 (6 bases). The CDR3 runs 14 residues. CDR1 and CDR2 from the germline V gene are MNHEY and SMNVEV (reference sequence). Trimming cost V 4 bases and J 0 bases, with 9 bases left between them. The CDR3 region is CASSSGTTNYGYTF. For the CDR3, the DNA is TGTGCCAGCAGTTCCGGGACAACTAACTATGGCTACACCTTC.

J is TRBJ1-4 and V is TRBV19; 9 positions agree with TRBD1. CDR3 length: 16 amino acids. V was clipped by 6 bases and J by 2 bases; unmatched bases: 7. Per germline, CDR1 LNHDA and CDR2 SQIVND (reference sequence). CDR3 region: CASSPHDRGTNEKLFF. The CDR3 nucleotides are TGTGCCAGTAGCCCACACGACAGGGGGACTAATGAAAAACTGTTTTTT. Variable domain in full (rest from reference TRBV19 and TRBJ1-4): DGGITQSPKYLFRKEGQNVTLSCEQNLNHDAMYWYRQDPGQGLRLIYYSQIVNDFQKGDIAEGYSVSREKKESFPLTVTSAQKNPTAFYLCASSPHDRGTNEKLFFGSGTQLSVL.

The chain has TRBV7-9 and TRBJ2-1, with 11 bases matching TRBD1. CDR3 length: 17 amino acids. V shed 1 base and J 7 bases; nucleotides not matched to a gene: 9. CDR1 is SEHNR and CDR2 is FQNEAQ in the germline V gene (reference sequence). The CDR3 region has the DNA TGTGCCAGCAGCTTAGTGGGGGGACAGGGGGACCCTAATGAGCAGTTCTTC. Translation gives CASSLVGGQGDPNEQFF.

This clonotype has only a few counts. CDR3 sequence: CASSLFPGMGQPQHF. The DNA of the CDR3 is TGTGCCAGCAGCTTATTTCCGGGGATGGGCCAGCCCCAGCATTTT. This chain uses TRBV7-2 with TRBJ1-5; D not certain. Germline V gene data show CDR1 as SGHTA and CDR2 as FQGNSA. The V end was cut by 2 bases, the J end by 7 bases, with 15 bases between. The CDR3 covers 15 residues. Using reference TRBV7-2 and TRBJ1-5 for the parts outside the CDR3, the full variable domain is GAGVSQSPSNKVTEKGKDVELRCDPISGHTALYWYRQSLGQGLEFLIYFQGNSAPDKSGLPSDRFSAERTGGSVSTLTIQRTQQEDSAVYLCASSLFPGMGQPQHFGDGTRLSIL.

This clonotype was counted only a few times. The gene calls are TRBV27 and TRBJ1-2; D is undetermined. The CDR3 spans 14 residues. Germline values: CDR1 MNHEY, CDR2 SMNVEV (reference sequence). Trimming pared 5 bases from V and 5 bases from J, leaving 15 bases between. The CDR3 loop reads CASSPQTSGYGYTF. CDR3 in DNA: TGTGCCAGCAGTCCTCAGACCAGTGGTTATGGCTACACCTTC.

The rearrangement uses TRBV7-8 and TRBJ2-2; 8 nucleotides match TRBD1. In germline, CDR1 is SGHVS, CDR2 FQNEAQ. V trimming: 5 bases; J trimming: 3 bases; junction bases outside the gene matches: 14. The CDR3 runs to 18 residues. This CDR3 reads CASSPSRGRSLDTGELFF. The DNA for the CDR3 is TGTGCCAGCAGCCCCTCCAGGGGGCGTTCTTTGGACACCGGGGAGCTGTTTTTT.

This clonotype was detected a few times. The chain is built from TRBV10-1 and TRBJ2-2, with D possibly TRBD2 on 6 matching bases. This CDR3 spans 16 amino acids. Trimming removed 5 bases from V and 4 bases from J, with 17 bases in between. Germline-derived CDR1 and CDR2 are WNHNN and SYGVQD (reference sequence). DNA for the CDR3: TGCGCCAGCAGTCAAGTTAGTGCGGGGTCCACCGGGGAGCTGTTTTTT. Translated, it gives CASSQVSAGSTGELFF.

The V call is TRBV6-5, the J call TRBJ2-7, with 9 bases matching TRBD1. CDR3 length: 14 residues. J was trimmed by 2 bases and V by 4 bases; bases with no gene match: 3. Looked up from germline, CDR1 is MNHEY and CDR2 is SVGAGI. This CDR3 is CASSWDRAAYEQYF. CDR3 coding DNA: TGTGCCAGCAGTTGGGACAGGGCAGCCTACGAGCAGTACTTC.

This clonotype was seen more than once but under ten times. The chain joins TRBV20-1 to TRBJ1-5, with D possibly being TRBD1 (5 bases). Trimming cost V 6 bases and J 2 bases, with 14 bases left between them. The CDR3 contains 14 residues. Germline V lookup: CDR1 DFQATT, CDR2 SNEGSKA (reference sequence). The CDR3 region has the DNA TGCAGTGCCAGCCCTGGGGCGGGCAATCAGCCCCAGCATTTT. Translated, it gives CSASPGAGNQPQHF.

The chain employs TRBV19 and TRBJ1-5; D remains ambiguous. The CDR3 totals 12 residues. Germline V gene sequence: CDR1 LNHDA, CDR2 SQIVND (reference sequence). Trimming cost V 3 bases and J 7 bases, with 7 bases left between them. CDR3 amino acids: CASSIDTQPQHF. CDR3 nucleotide sequence: TGTGCCAGTAGTATCGACACCCAGCCCCAGCATTTT.

The table lists this clonotype with a few counts. The chain joins TRBV6-4 to TRBJ2-2, with TRBD1 matching 10 bases. This CDR3 is built from 15 residues. J was trimmed by 3 bases and V by 6 bases; bases with no gene match: 4. Germline values: CDR1 MRHNA, CDR2 SNTAGT. The CDR3 coding sequence is TGTGCCAGCAGCCGGGACAGGGGAGACACCGGGGAGCTGTTTTTT. It codes for CASSRDRGDTGELFF.

The rearrangement uses TRBV20-1 and TRBJ2-2; possible D gene TRBD2, 7 bases. Germline-derived CDR1 and CDR2 are DFQATT and SNEGSKA (reference sequence). Trimming took off 3 bases at V and 6 bases at J, with 32 bases between the two ends. The CDR3 is 20 residues long. The chain's CDR3 is CSASLRRGVRQALVAGELFF. CDR3 coding DNA: TGCAGTGCTAGTCTTCGTCGGGGGGTTAGACAGGCCCTTGTCGCCGGGGAGCTGTTTTTT.

In this sample, this clonotype turned up a few times. In DNA form, the CDR3 reads TGCAGTGCTAGAGAAGGGACAGACAATATGGGGCCCCAGCATTTT. Translated, it gives CSAREGTDNMGPQHF. The rearrangement joins TRBV20-1 to TRBJ1-5; 7 positions agree with TRBD1. CDR1 is DFQATT and CDR2 is SNEGSKA in the germline V gene (reference sequence). The CDR3 has 15 amino acids. V gave up 0 bases and J gave up 9 bases; unmatched junction bases: 11.

This clonotype was found a few times. The chain employs TRBV7-2 and TRBJ1-5; D is unresolved. The germline gives CDR1 SGHTA, CDR2 FQGNSA. The CDR3 has 13 amino acids. The V end lost 7 bases, the J end lost 2 bases, and 9 bases lay between the germline ends. CDR3 nucleotides: TGTGCCAGCACCCTCGGGGGCAATCAGCCCCAGCATTTT. Translated, it gives CASTLGGNQPQHF.

V is TRBV6-5 and J is TRBJ2-5; 10 bases match TRBD2. The V and J ends lost 4 bases and 4 bases, in that order; junction bases with no gene match: 6. Per germline, CDR1 MNHEY and CDR2 SVGAGI. This CDR3 has 15 amino acids. CDR3 coding DNA: TGTGCCAGCAGTTTCTCTAGCGGGGGCGGAGAGACCCAGTACTTC. Amino acid sequence: CASSFSSGGGETQYF.

The chain uses TRBV10-3 and TRBJ1-1; D possibly corresponds to TRBD1 (5 bases). The CDR3 extends over 13 amino acids. V gave up 3 bases and J gave up 1 base, with 6 bases separating them. Looked up from germline, CDR1 is ENHRY and CDR2 is SYGVKD. The CDR3 DNA reads as TGTGCCATCAGTGACGGACAGAACACTGAAGCTTTCTTT. It is translated as CAISDGQNTEAFF.

The chain recombines TRBV7-9 with TRBJ1-2; 7 nucleotides agree with TRBD1. This CDR3 region has 15 residues. Germline V gives CDR1 SEHNR, CDR2 FQNEAQ (reference sequence). V lost 2 bases and J lost 8; bases outside the gene matches: 11. The CDR3 nucleotides are TGTGCCAGCAGCTTAACCACAGGGGATCTGTACGGCTACACCTTC. It encodes CASSLTTGDLYGYTF.